This T cell receptor (beta chain) was captured by sequencing in a study of TIL therapy for anti-PD-1-resistant metastatic lung cancer (dated by TCRdb to the early 2020s). Background on the whole study: Tumors were collected before any PD-1/PD-L1 blockade, after which patients were given nivolumab, and patients who progressed were given lymphodepletion, an infusion of expanded TIL and IL-2. Clonotypes were tracked across tumor, expanded TIL product and serial blood samples by T cell receptor beta sequencing of tumor and peripheral blood. Most of the cohort had lung adenocarcinoma, including a few EGFR-mutant tumors and two ALK-rearranged tumors, and half of the patients were either current or former smokers. Enrolled patients had a median age of about 53 years (range about 38-75) and a median tumor PD-L1 proportion score of over 5.5%. A median non-synonymous tumor mutation burden of around 1.5 mutations per megabase was determined across the cohort by whole-exome sequencing.

The immunoSEQ v3 hsTCRB kit was used to amplify TCR beta CDR3 regions from genomic DNA through bias-controlled multiplex PCR. The TCR libraries were sequenced on an Illumina NextSeq 500 to 2 million to 2.5 million read pairs for survey level or about 5-6.5 million read pairs for deep level. As for the authors' bioinformatics: The immunoSEQ Analyzer software assigned V, D and J genes, filtered out non-productive sequences, and reported clonality. To compare repertoires between infused TIL and blood, productive Simpson clonality was used along with the Morisita overlap index of productive TRB rearrangements. The absolute count of a clonotype in blood was estimated by multiplying the lymphocyte count by the CD3+ fraction and by the productive frequency of the clone. The source is immuneACCESS, and TCRdb retained only in-frame sequences with V and J called. Part of the clones is not carried over; for the studies checked, unresolved V genes explain less than half of this, and the remainder is unexplained. That table gives V, J and clone size, and the DNA gave D and trimming. The sample profile shows under 35,000 clones; about 70% of them were found once. The ten top clones hold about 2.5% of the sample.

Per the germline V gene, WSHSY is the CDR1 and SAAADI is the CDR2. The CDR3 contains 16 residues, cysteine and phenylalanine counted. The retained sequence is limited to the CDR3, 48 bases, with the frame set at the first base. V was cut back by 6 bases and J by 3 bases, leaving a gap of 18 bases between them. The time point label on this specimen signifies: pre-treatment sample, taken before nivolumab and TIL therapy. Adults with stage 4 NSCLC were enrolled in a dual-center phase I trial from October 2017 to early 2020. The samples were obtained from a phase I trial that was single-arm and open-label and tested tumor-infiltrating lymphocyte therapy combined with nivolumab in advanced non-small cell lung cancer. Blood mononuclear cells were isolated from EDTA tubes by Ficoll gradient and were snap-frozen as pellets, and DNA was extracted with a Qiagen mini-prep kit. On the study overall, not on this receptor specifically: The cohort was highly selected, including more treatment-naive, never-smoker and oncogene-addicted patients than is typical, which limits generalizability. Infused TIL clonotypes partially replaced the baseline peripheral repertoire then decayed over months, with no apparent association between persistence and response. The study protocol defined all tumor marker inferences as exploratory.

For this clone: Its binding antigen is unknown. The sample holds no much larger clone one base away, and base qualities are not on file.

The material was blood, obtained at baseline. The chain links TRBV10-2 with TRBJ1-5, with TRBD1 perhaps the D gene, on 5 matching bases. The receptor's source is a woman aged 30 to 85 with non-small cell lung cancer. The DNA is as follows: TGCGCCAGCAGGGGGTTTGGGGAAGGGGCCAATCAGCCCCAGCATTTT. Translated, it gives CASRGFGEGANQPQHF.